This T cell receptor beta chain was observed in a study of cytomegalovirus exposure and HLA in healthy donors. The germline V gene has CDR1 MNHEY and CDR2 SVGAGI. Unmatched junction bases numbered 5, after V lost 6 bases and J lost 5 bases. There are 13 residues in the CDR3. Study outcomes and limitations: DRB1 showed the most TCR associations and HLA-C the fewest in a later analysis, as rates varied by HLA locus. TCR beta sequences reportedly predicted most subjects' HLA-A and HLA-B alleles accurately. Researchers left out some V segments, among them TRBV6-2 and TRBV6-3, as indistinguishable. V- and J-gene trimming in TCR beta was tied to a missense DCLRE1C variant by an analysis performed later.

The PCR was carried out with 60 Vbeta primers and 13 Jbeta primers. Assay used: immunoSEQ multiplex PCR; TCRdb lists only in-frame clones, some missing. The sample holds 75,000 to 95,000 clones, 70% to 85% seen once. A note on this clone: The antigen is not known.

The chain couples TRBV6-5 to TRBJ1-2; TRBD1 agrees at 8 bases. Specimen: PBMCs. The TCR sequence derives from a man in his late teens or twenties in good health and CMV-seronegative. CDR3 in DNA: TGTGCCAGCAGGGGGGACAGGAGGTATGGCTACACCTTC. Its translation: CASRGDRRYGYTF.